This T cell receptor beta chain was documented in a study of T cells in Graves' hyperthyroidism and ophthalmopathy. TCR beta CDR3 regions were amplified from RNA. HTBI primers were used for first-round RT-PCR of the TCR CDR3. TCRdb processed the multiplex PCR reads anew with MiXCR; each CDR3 protein has one entry. The sample has over 450,000 distinct CDR3 sequences, 13% to 15% seen once. In its sample, this clonotype was seen many times. The CDR3 is made up of 14 amino acids. CDR1 is MNHEY, CDR2 SMNVEV, per germline (reference sequence). V was trimmed by 3 bases and J by 7 bases, leaving 16 bases between them.

The origin of this receptor is a woman aged 18-29 years with Graves' hyperthyroidism. The sample was blood. V and J are TRBV27 and TRBJ2-7; D is undetermined. The CDR3: CASSFSGSLREQYF. In DNA, the CDR3 is TGTGCCAGCAGTTTCTCCGGGTCCCTTCGGGAGCAGTACTTC.